The subject of this entry is one TCR beta chain. Its specificity is unknown. This specimen belongs to a study of shared clonotypes between healthy human individuals. Whole-study context: The donor group consisted of two women and a few men, aged 18 to 49. Study-wide results and caveats: Shared clonotypes: about 4.6% naive CD4, around 3.4% naive CD8, around 2.2% memory CD4, 0.4% memory CD8. Sequencing depth was expected to affect clonotype sharing among donors. Rarefaction exposed incomplete sorted-subset sequencing despite large depth.

The CDR3 loop spans 16 amino acids. The germline V gene has CDR1 SGHRS and CDR2 YFSETQ. Trimming took 4 bases from V and 0 from J, leaving 15 bases between them. Repertoires were generated with immunoSEQ multiplex PCR, while TCRdb's copy carries only in-frame clones and drops some. The sample includes 2,500,000 or so clones, 90% to 95% of them seen just once. Sequenced: naive CD4+ T cells sorted from blood. As to subset: CD45RA+ positively selected. The sequence derives from a man aged 18 to 30 in good health. This chain connects TRBV5-1 to TRBJ2-3; TRBD1 is a possible D gene (5 bases). This chain's CDR3 is CASSDGSGPSTDTQYF. CDR3 DNA: TGCGCCAGCAGCGACGGTTCAGGGCCTAGCACAGATACGCAGTATTTT.